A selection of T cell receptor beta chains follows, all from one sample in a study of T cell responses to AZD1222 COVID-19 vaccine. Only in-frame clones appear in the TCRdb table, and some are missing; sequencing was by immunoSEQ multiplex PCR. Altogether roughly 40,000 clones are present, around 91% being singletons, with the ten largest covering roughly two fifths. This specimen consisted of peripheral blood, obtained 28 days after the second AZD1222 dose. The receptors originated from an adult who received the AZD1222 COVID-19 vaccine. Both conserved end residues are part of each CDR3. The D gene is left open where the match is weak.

CASSLGLITDTQYF | TRBV27 | .
CASALPSGELFF | TRBV12-5 | .
CASSTGTANEKLFF | TRBV18 | TRBD1
CASSLVRVPERNSPLHF | TRBV11-2 | .
CASSQLSGRSTEAFF | TRBV4-3 | .
CASNLVGGGGDTQYF | TRBV7-9 | .
CASSHLGQAGEETQYF | TRBV14 | TRBD1
CSVDLGQGGPGELFF | TRBV29-1 | TRBD1
CASSVSQGGEAFF | TRBV9 | .
CASSLEIGEQYF | TRBV5-4 | .
CAWRNTGTDTQYF | TRBV30 | .
CASSQGPGQGNTEAFF | TRBV4-2 | TRBD1
CASSLGWGPTYEQYF | TRBV7-2 | .
CASSLWTGAPSF | TRBV7-2 | TRBD1
CAIRRGAGKWTGELFF | TRBV10-3 | .
CASSLVGTGGTGNTIYF | TRBV5-1 | TRBD1
CASSKGTDYYGYTF | TRBV4-2 | .
CASGLDRVWSQHF | TRBV12-5 | .
CASSTRDLYEQYF | TRBV27 | .
CASSLRDGPSYEQYF | TRBV28 | .
CASSVGGNPKNIQYF | TRBV9 | .
CASSMGRAGESYNEQFF | TRBV19 | .
CAVRPRQGMNSPLHF | TRBV6-5 | TRBD1
CATMKAGGNNEQFF | TRBV25-1 | TRBD2
CASSLLRGNQPQHF | TRBV2 | .
CASSQGRGRGEPQHF | TRBV3-1/TRBV3-2 | TRBD1
CASSGGGASNEKLFF | TRBV28 | .
CASSGPGRNSGNTIYF | TRBV2 | .
CASTQYYGYTF | TRBV12-3/TRBV12-4 | .
CASSLPGQTYNEQFF | TRBV5-1 | TRBD1
CASSYSDGRRWGYGYTF | TRBV6-2/TRBV6-3 | .
CASSYDRTQHF | TRBV6-5 | .
CASSPRTGREQYF | TRBV4-3 | TRBD1
CASSRQGQPSGANVLTF | TRBV2 | .
CASSFGSSRNSPLHF | TRBV5-6 | .
CASSFGTTNEKLFF | TRBV7-2 | .
CASSYGGATTDTQYF | TRBV6-5 | .
CASGLDTENIQYF | TRBV12-5 | .
CASRDRGLNTEAFF | TRBV6-6 | TRBD1
CASSITGQIYEQYF | TRBV19 | .
CASSQGLDQPQHF | TRBV14 | .
CASRSTGARYEQYF | TRBV5-4 | TRBD1
CASHPPGARTGELFF | TRBV6-5 | .
CASSLLSGVANYGYTF | TRBV7-8 | .
CASTSTSGDNNEQFF | TRBV6-5 | TRBD2
CASSPGLTYEQYF | TRBV6-5 | .
CASSLNTEAFF | TRBV5-6 | .